A single sample gave rise to the 3 T cell receptor beta chains below, sequenced in a study of vaccination and CD4 T cells after COVID-19. The antigens of these receptors remain unknown. Researchers used the Oncomine TCR Beta short-read assay to sequence DNA from cultured CD4+ T cells. Using its own MiXCR run on the PCR reads, TCRdb lists one record per CDR3 protein. The sample yields roughly 3,900 distinct CDR3 sequences, less than 25% seen once. Treatment of the sample: roughly 10-day PBMC culture with coronavirus spike peptide pools or control peptides (ViraFEST assay). The sample consisted of CD4+ T cells from blood, cultured in vitro. The receptor set was obtained from a human donor who had recovered from COVID-19.

This clonotype came up a few times. J is TRBJ2-5 and V is TRBV6-1; TRBD2 aligns across 9 bases. The CDR3 consists of 15 residues. Germline assignment: CDR1 MNHNS and CDR2 SASEGT. The J segment lost 2 bases and the V segment lost 6 bases, leaving 7 bases of the junction unmatched. The CDR3 loop reads CASRRLAGFQETQYF. CDR3 bases: TGTGCCAGCAGACGCCTAGCGGGATTTCAAGAGACCCAGTACTTC.

The V call is TRBV5-4, the J call TRBJ1-6, with a weak D call TRBD1 (6 bases). Germline V CDR1 and CDR2: SGHNT, YYREEE (reference sequence). The CDR3 is 16 residues long. V was pared by 5 bases and J by 2 bases, with 14 bases between. This CDR3 is CASSPGGAPYNSPLHF. DNA for the CDR3: TGTGCCAGCAGTCCCGGGGGGGCGCCCTATAATTCACCCCTCCACTTT. Using reference TRBV5-4 and TRBJ1-6 for the parts outside the CDR3, the full variable domain is ETGVTQSPTHLIKTRGQQVTLRCSSQSGHNTVSWYQQALGQGPQFIFQYYREEENGRGNFPPRFSGLQFPNYSSELNVNALELDDSALYLCASSPGGAPYNSPLHFGNGTRLTVT.

The chain has TRBV20-1 and TRBJ1-2, with D unclear. Germline V gives CDR1 DFQATT, CDR2 SNEGSKA (reference sequence). V lost 6 bases and J lost 2, with 13 bases in between. The CDR3 extends over 13 amino acids. The chain's CDR3 is CSARIPSNYGYTF. CDR3 DNA: TGCAGTGCCAGGATCCCCTCAAACTATGGCTACACCTTC.